The source of this T cell receptor (beta chain) is a study of glioma-infiltrating T cells. Notes on the study in general: CDR3 overlap between tissue and blood was very small. Tissue-blood divergence was below expectation in non-neoplastic patients, above in gliomas.

V was pared by 5 bases and J by 6 bases, with 11 bases between. CDR1 and CDR2 (germline): SGHRS, YFSETQ. This CDR3 has 12 residues. Many counts were recorded for this clonotype. Antigen: not known. Amplification of TCR alpha and beta CDR3 regions from RNA used iRepertoire nested multiplex PCR. For one-step reverse transcription and amplification, 100-400 ng of tissue mRNA or PBMC total RNA was used. TCRdb used MiXCR to reprocess the multiplex PCR reads, holding one entry per CDR3 protein. The data hold roughly 100,000 distinct CDR3 sequences, with around 28% observed a single time. This TCR was recovered from a human donor with low-grade glioma or glioblastoma, undergoing nonglioma brain surgery, or in good health (not recorded which). V usage is TRBV5-1 and J usage is TRBJ1-1; the D gene is possibly TRBD1 (6 bases). Sequenced material: glioma tissue, nonneoplastic brain tissue, or PBMCs (not recorded which). The CDR3 region is CASRGGGPEAFF. DNA for the CDR3: TGCGCCAGCAGGGGGGGGGGGCCTGAAGCTTTCTTT. The variable domain in full, completed from reference TRBV5-1 and TRBJ1-1, reads KAGVTQTPRYLIKTRGQQVTLSCSPISGHRSVSWYQQTPGQGLQFLFEYFSETQRNKGNFPGRFSGRQFSNSRSEMNVSTLELGDSALYLCASRGGGPEAFFGQGTRLTVV.